Detailed here is one T cell receptor beta chain. A much larger clone lies one base from this, so it may be a read error. Template switching by 5'RACE produced TCR cDNA, adding a universal primer site and UMIs. TCRdb ran MiXCR on the 5' RACE reads and lists one entry per CDR3 protein. The sample includes about 110,000 distinct CDR3 sequences, around 8.6% seen only once; the top ten take around 25%. This CDR3 region has 13 residues. Germline V gene data show CDR1 as SNHLY and CDR2 as FYNNEI. The V end was cut by 8 bases, the J end by 7 bases, with 14 bases between. This sample stems from a study of T cells after yellow fever vaccination.

The V and J genes are TRBV2 and TRBJ2-2, with no clear D. This sequence was found in a young man who received the YFV17D yellow fever vaccine. The source material was CD8+ T cells sorted from PBMCs, sampled 45 days after the yellow fever booster vaccination. The CDR3 bases are TGTGCCAGCGGGGTAGTGGGCAGCGGGGAGCTGTTTTTT. It specifies CASGVVGSGELFF.